Listed here are 10 T cell receptor beta chains from one sample, sequenced in a study of shared clonotypes between healthy human individuals. The repertoire was sequenced with immunoSEQ multiplex PCR; TCRdb's copy has only in-frame clones and lacks some. The sample lists roughly 400,000 clones; just over 95% were seen once. The specimen was memory CD8+ T cells sorted from blood. The sample's subset: CD45RO+ cells pooled with CCR7-negative TemRA cells. These receptors were taken from a young man in good health.

The V gene is TRBV10-1, the J gene TRBJ2-1; TRBD2 matches at 9 bases. CDR1 WNHNN and CDR2 SYGVQD come from the germline V gene (reference sequence). Unmatched junction bases numbered 3, after V lost 0 bases and J lost 3 bases. This CDR3 is 16 amino acids long. CDR3 in amino acids: CASSESAGGYYNEQFF. CDR3 coding DNA: TGCGCCAGCAGTGAGTCGGCGGGAGGGTACTACAATGAGCAGTTCTTC.

The rearrangement joins TRBV28 to TRBJ1-2; 8 nucleotides line up with TRBD1. This CDR3 is built from 14 residues. The germline V gene has CDR1 MDHEN and CDR2 SYDVKM. J lost 3 bases, V lost 5 bases, and 5 bases had no gene match. The CDR3 protein is CASSKGQAYYGYTF. The CDR3 DNA reads TGTGCCAGCAGTAAGGGACAGGCCTACTATGGCTACACCTTC.

The chain employs TRBV5-1 and TRBJ2-7; tentatively, D is TRBD1 or TRBD2 (6 bases each). Germline V CDR1 and CDR2: SGHRS, YFSETQ. The CDR3 consists of 15 residues. V was shortened by 4 bases and J by 0 bases, with 14 bases between the two germline ends. In DNA form, the CDR3 reads TGCGCCAGCAGCCTCGGGGGCATTAGCTCCTACGAGCAGTACTTC. Its translation: CASSLGGISSYEQYF.

The chain recombines TRBV28 with TRBJ1-5; possibly TRBD1 for D (6 bases). Germline CDR1 and CDR2: MDHEN and SYDVKM. V was shortened by 5 bases and J by 1 base, with 15 bases between the two germline ends. The CDR3 length is 16 residues. The CDR3 DNA is TGTGCCAGCAGTCCAGCCGGGACACCGAGCAATCAGCCCCAGCATTTT. Protein sequence: CASSPAGTPSNQPQHF.

The chain couples TRBV5-1 to TRBJ1-4; a weak D match, TRBD1 (5 bases). V lost 5 bases and J lost 0, with 11 bases in between. CDR1 and CDR2 from the germline V gene are SGHRS and YFSETQ. The length of the CDR3 is 15 residues. The CDR3 loop is CASSLWGATNEKLFF. The CDR3 coding sequence is TGCGCCAGCAGTCTGTGGGGCGCAACTAATGAAAAACTGTTTTTT.

The CDR3 sequence: CAWNDLYNEQFF. The CDR3 coding sequence is TGTGCCTGGAACGACTTATACAATGAGCAGTTCTTC. The chain joins TRBV30 to TRBJ2-1; D call uncertain. Trimming stripped 4 bases from V and 4 bases from J, with 8 bases between. CDR1 GTSNPN and CDR2 SVGIG come from the germline V gene (reference sequence). This CDR3 has 12 amino acids.

The chain links TRBV10-2 to TRBJ2-7; 9 bases align to TRBD2. The CDR3 sequence is 14 residues long. V lost 6 bases to trimming and J lost 2 bases; unmatched junction nucleotides: 5. CDR1 is WSHSY and CDR2 is SAAADI in the germline V gene. CDR3 sequence (DNA): TGCGCCAGCAGCCAGCGGGAGGTCACCTACGAGCAGTACTTC. Residues: CASSQREVTYEQYF.

The CDR3 region has the DNA TGTGCCAGCAGCCCGGCTCTTGGTAAAGATCAGCCCCAGCATTTT. Translation: CASSPALGKDQPQHF. J is TRBJ1-5 and V is TRBV6-5; D is uncertain. The CDR3 runs 15 residues. V was clipped by 6 bases and J by 5 bases, with 17 bases between them. Per germline, CDR1 MNHEY and CDR2 SVGAGI.

This chain uses TRBV7-6 with TRBJ1-1, with D perhaps TRBD1 (5 bases). Trimming shortened V by 4 bases and J by 8 bases, and 8 bases separated the two germline ends. The CDR3 spans 11 residues. The germline V gene encodes CDR1 SGHVS and CDR2 FNYEAQ. The CDR3 DNA reads TGTGCCAGCAGCTCAGGGAGAGAAGCTTTCTTT. Its protein is CASSSGREAFF.

This chain joins TRBV6-5 and TRBJ2-2; D is uncertain. The CDR3 sequence is 12 residues long. V was clipped by 3 bases and J by 6 bases, with 5 bases between them. Germline CDR1 reads MNHEY; CDR2 reads SVGAGI. The CDR3 region is CASSYNPGELFF. CDR3 nucleotides: TGTGCCAGCAGTTATAACCCCGGGGAGCTGTTTTTT.